This T cell receptor beta chain came from a study of identical twins. The study's findings and limits: The study found excess low generation probability among twin-shared out-of-frame alpha sequences.

Template switching created a universal primer site, and the cDNA included unique molecular identifiers. In TCRdb, the 5' RACE reads were re-called with MiXCR into one record per CDR3 protein. The table records about 730,000 distinct CDR3 sequences, over 20% of them present only once. The CDR3 is 12 residues long. Germline CDR1 reads ENHRY; CDR2 reads SYGVKD. Between the trimmed V and J ends, which lost 2 bases and 8 bases, there was a span of 7 bases. This clonotype has ten or more counts. Its specificity is not known. These data also featured in a second study, about T cells expressing NK-cell markers.

The chain is built from TRBV10-3 and TRBJ2-4, with D hard to call. This receptor was identified in a woman aged 18-29 years in good health. The sample taken for sequencing was PBMCs. CDR3 amino acids: CAISEALDIQYF. The CDR3, as DNA: TGTGCCATCAGTGAGGCTTTGGACATTCAGTACTTC.